One and the same sample provided the 3 T cell receptor beta chains below, sequenced in a study of T-cell memory formation after mild COVID-19. TCRdb reprocessed the 5' RACE reads via MiXCR and lists one record per CDR3 protein. The table has approximately 500,000 distinct CDR3 sequences, nearly 25% seen once; the top ten hold around 13%. The source material was PBMCs or a T cell subset sorted from them (not recorded which). These receptors originate from an adult woman who had mild COVID-19 (a few samples of this study predate the infection). Cell type and time point are not known.

The rearrangement links TRBV11-2 to TRBJ2-1; 9 nucleotides match TRBD1. With V trimmed by 5 bases and J by 2 bases, 7 bases remained unmatched. Looked up from germline, CDR1 is SGHAT and CDR2 is FQNNGV. The CDR3 is 16 amino acids. This CDR3 is CASSLTGTGTYNEQFF. As DNA, the CDR3 is TGTGCCAGCAGCCTCACCGGGACAGGGACCTACAATGAGCAGTTCTTC.

V and J are TRBV14 and TRBJ2-7; the D is unclear. This CDR3 has 15 amino acids. Looked up from germline, CDR1 is SGHDN and CDR2 is FVKESK. The germline V and J ends were trimmed by 4 bases and 7 bases, with 20 bases remaining between them. CDR3 coding DNA: TGTGCCAGCAGCCTCGTAAGGACCCTCATGGAAGAGCAGTACTTC. This sequence encodes CASSLVRTLMEEQYF.

The chain combines TRBV7-3 with TRBJ1-1, with D perhaps TRBD1 (5 bases). V lost 2 bases and J lost 5, with 15 bases in between. The CDR3 runs to 15 residues. The V gene's germline CDR1 is SGHTA and CDR2 FQGTGA. The CDR3 nucleotides are TGTGCCAGCAGCTTATCGGGGGACCTGGGGACTGAAGCTTTCTTT. It is translated as CASSLSGDLGTEAFF.